This T cell receptor (beta chain) is from a study of vaccination and CD4 T cells after COVID-19. Across the whole study: Researchers treated control cultures with a CEFX pool, an HIV-1 Nef pool, or no peptide.

Details on this clonotype: As yet, its antigen is unknown.

V dropped 6 bases and J dropped 3 bases, with 15 bases sitting between them. Germline lookup yields CDR1 DFQATT and CDR2 SNEGSKA (reference sequence). The CDR3 totals 13 residues. The Oncomine TCR Beta short-read assay was applied to DNA of cultured CD4+ T cells. Using its own MiXCR run on the PCR reads, TCRdb lists one record per CDR3 protein. The profile shows 20,000 to 25,000 distinct CDR3 sequences, about 33% of them singletons. The time point was: late sampling 161 to 241 days after vaccination in a few convalescent patients. As to treatment: roughly 10-day PBMC culture with coronavirus spike peptide pools or control peptides (ViraFEST assay). Before TCRs were sequenced, ViraFEST expanded antigen-specific T cells with peptide pools. PCR-confirmed positives ranged from March to December 2020, preceding US Alpha, Beta and Delta variants.

The J gene is TRBJ2-7, the V gene TRBV20-1; D possibly matches TRBD1 or TRBD2 (5 bases each). The origin of this receptor is a human donor who had recovered from COVID-19. The starting material was CD4+ T cells from blood, cultured in vitro, obtained about 7 months after SARS-CoV-2 vaccination. In DNA, the CDR3 is TGCAGTGCAACCCCGGGACGGGGCTACGAGCAGTACTTC. Translated, it gives CSATPGRGYEQYF.